The 22 T cell receptor beta chains listed next were all sequenced from one sample in a study of T cell changes during pregnancy in multiple sclerosis. This table comes from immunoSEQ multiplex PCR, and its TCRdb copy is limited to in-frame clones, with some not included. The sample contains some 20,000 clones, around 90% of which appear only once. Sequenced here: CD4+ T cells from peripheral blood mononuclear cells, sampled in the first trimester of pregnancy. These TCRs come from a female donor in good health, enrolled as a control in a pregnancy study.

The chain has TRBV19 and TRBJ1-1; D is unresolved. The CDR3 spans 16 residues. CDR1 and CDR2 (germline): LNHDA, SQIVND (reference sequence). V lost 1 base, J lost 1 base, and 13 bases lay in between. The CDR3 DNA sequence: TGTGCCAGTAGTATAGCCGGAGGACTTTCGAACACTGAAGCTTTCTTT. It yields the protein CASSIAGGLSNTEAFF.

This chain links TRBV27 with TRBJ2-3; TRBD2 matches 13 bases. Germline trimming cut 3 bases from V and 3 bases from J; bases unmatched to any gene: 6. CDR1 is MNHEY and CDR2 is SMNVEV in the germline V gene (reference sequence). This CDR3 comprises 17 residues. CDR3 DNA sequence: TGTGCCAGCAGTTTCGACCGGGGACTAGCGGGAACAGATACGCAGTATTTT. Translation gives CASSFDRGLAGTDTQYF.

V usage is TRBV25-1 and J usage is TRBJ2-1, with 7 bases that match TRBD1. Unmatched junction bases numbered 5, after V lost 6 bases and J lost 0 bases. The CDR3 length is 15 residues. Germline V gene data show CDR1 as MGHDK and CDR2 as SYGVNS. In DNA, the CDR3 is TGTGCCAGCAGCCTGGGACAGTTCTCCTACAATGAGCAGTTCTTC. Translated, it gives CASSLGQFSYNEQFF.

This chain uses TRBV5-4 with TRBJ2-5; 8 bases agree with TRBD1. The CDR3 has 16 residues. Germline CDR1 and CDR2: SGHNT and YYREEE (reference sequence). V shed 3 bases, J shed 1 base, and the junction held 8 bases outside the gene matches. CDR3 coding DNA: TGTGCCAGCAGCTCTAGGGACAGGACCGTCCAAGAGACCCAGTACTTC. Its translation is CASSSRDRTVQETQYF.

The rearrangement joins TRBV2 to TRBJ2-3, with a tentative D call TRBD2 (6 bases). Germline CDR1 reads SNHLY; CDR2 reads FYNNEI. V dropped 2 bases and J dropped 1 base, with 13 bases sitting between them. This CDR3 is 16 amino acids long. CDR3 in amino acids: CASSELRTGGTDTQYF. CDR3 nucleotides: TGTGCCAGCAGTGAACTTAGAACGGGGGGCACAGATACGCAGTATTTT.

The gene calls are TRBV11-2 and TRBJ1-1; D may be TRBD1 (5 bases). This CDR3 has 15 amino acids. CDR1 SGHAT and CDR2 FQNNGV come from the germline V gene. V lost 8 bases, J lost 5 bases, and 21 bases lay in between. The CDR3 nucleotides read TGTGCCAGCCATAACGCGGGGCTTGGGGGGACTGAAGCTTTCTTT. Amino acid sequence: CASHNAGLGGTEAFF.

The CDR3 nucleotides read TGTGCCAGCAGCCCGGGACTAGCGGGAGTGGGGCAGTTCTTC. The encoded protein is CASSPGLAGVGQFF. The rearrangement uses TRBV6-4 and TRBJ2-1, with TRBD2 identical over 14 bases. The CDR3 runs to 14 residues. Germline V gene data show CDR1 as MRHNA and CDR2 as SNTAGT. The ends lost 6 bases at V and 12 bases at J; junction bases unmatched: 7.

In DNA, the CDR3 is TGCGCCAGCAGTAACGAGGGAGGGCCTTACAATGAGCAGTTCTTC. Protein product: CASSNEGGPYNEQFF. This sequence joins TRBV5-1 and TRBJ2-1, with 7 bases identical to TRBD2. This CDR3 has 15 amino acids. Germline CDR1 and CDR2: SGHRS and YFSETQ. Losses at the gene ends were 5 bases for V and 4 bases for J; bases not matched to a gene: 9. Supplemented by reference TRBV5-1 and TRBJ2-1, the full variable domain reads KAGVTQTPRYLIKTRGQQVTLSCSPISGHRSVSWYQQTPGQGLQFLFEYFSETQRNKGNFPGRFSGRQFSNSRSEMNVSTLELGDSALYLCASSNEGGPYNEQFFGPGTRLTVL.

The chain couples TRBV5-4 to TRBJ1-2, with a weak D call TRBD1 (5 bases). This CDR3 is 15 amino acids long. Per the germline V gene, CDR1 is SGHNT and CDR2 is YYREEE (reference sequence). Between the trimmed V and J ends, which lost 4 bases and 0 bases, there was a span of 13 bases. The CDR3 coding sequence is TGTGCCAGCAGCCTATTGGGGCAGGCTAACTATGGCTACACCTTC. This sequence encodes CASSLLGQANYGYTF.

This rearrangement joins TRBV30 to TRBJ1-4; TRBD1 matches 7 bases. J was trimmed by 4 bases and V by 5 bases; bases with no gene match: 10. The CDR3 runs to 15 residues. From germline, CDR1 is GTSNPN and CDR2 SVGIG (reference sequence). CDR3 sequence reads: CAWAHTGANNEKLFF. CDR3 nucleotides: TGTGCCTGGGCCCACACAGGGGCTAATAATGAAAAACTGTTTTTT.

The rearrangement joins TRBV30 to TRBJ2-5; D remains unclear. This CDR3 contains 12 residues. The germline V gene encodes CDR1 GTSNPN and CDR2 SVGIG (reference sequence). Trimming pared 2 bases from V and 3 bases from J, leaving 7 bases between. CDR3 DNA: TGTGCCTGGAGTTTACAGAAAGAGACCCAGTACTTC. Translation gives CAWSLQKETQYF.

The chain is built from TRBV7-2 and TRBJ2-1, with D possibly being TRBD2 (6 bases). Deletions cut 5 bases from V and 8 bases from J, with 19 bases between. The CDR3 consists of 15 residues. Germline V gene lookup returns CDR1 SGHTA and CDR2 FQGNSA. The DNA of the CDR3 is TGTGCCAGCAGCCTATACCCATTGACTAGTTATGAGCAGTTCTTC. Translated, it gives CASSLYPLTSYEQFF. The variable domain in full, completed from reference TRBV7-2 and TRBJ2-1, reads GAGVSQSPSNKVTEKGKDVELRCDPISGHTALYWYRQSLGQGLEFLIYFQGNSAPDKSGLPSDRFSAERTGGSVSTLTIQRTQQEDSAVYLCASSLYPLTSYEQFFGPGTRLTVL.

This rearrangement joins TRBV6-1 to TRBJ1-4; TRBD1 is a possible D gene (5 bases). The CDR3 length is 15 residues. V dropped 2 bases and J dropped 4 bases, with 11 bases sitting between them. The V gene's germline CDR1 is MNHNS and CDR2 SASEGT. CDR3 in DNA: TGTGCCAGCAGTGAATCCAGGGTTCTTAATGAAAAACTGTTTTTT. It encodes CASSESRVLNEKLFF.

The rearrangement links TRBV10-3 to TRBJ1-1; D unresolved. V shed 10 bases and J shed 1 base, with 16 bases lying between them. The CDR3 runs to 14 residues. The germline V gene has CDR1 ENHRY and CDR2 SYGVKD. The CDR3 DNA sequence: TGTGCCACCTCAGGCTGGGAGGCGAACACTGAAGCTTTCTTT. Its protein is CATSGWEANTEAFF.

The genes are TRBV7-2 and TRBJ1-1; tentatively, D is TRBD1 (5 bases). Germline V lookup: CDR1 SGHTA, CDR2 FQGNSA. The V end was cut by 1 base, the J end by 4 bases, with 16 bases between. This CDR3 is built from 16 residues. In DNA, the CDR3 is TGTGCCAGCAGCTTAGTTCGGTTTGGGGCGGCCACTGAAGCTTTCTTT. Translated, it gives CASSLVRFGAATEAFF.

This clone has just a few counts. The rearrangement uses TRBV4-1 and TRBJ2-7, with 10 bases identical to TRBD1. V shed 3 bases and J 4 bases; nucleotides not matched to a gene: 6. Germline assignment: CDR1 MGHRA and CDR2 YSYEKL. This CDR3 comprises 15 residues. CDR3 amino acids: CASSHLGGQGYEQYF. The CDR3 DNA sequence: TGCGCCAGCAGCCACTTGGGGGGACAGGGGTACGAGCAGTACTTC.

CDR3: CAIGQGMGNEQFF. The DNA of the CDR3 is TGTGCCATCGGACAGGGGATGGGGAATGAGCAGTTCTTC. The V and J genes are TRBV10-3 and TRBJ2-1; 9 bases map to TRBD1. Germline CDR1 and CDR2: ENHRY and SYGVKD. This CDR3 has 13 residues. Trimming at V came to 8 bases and at J to 7 bases, leaving 6 bases not matched to a gene.

This clone has only one observation. CDR3 nucleotide sequence: TGTGCCAGCAGCTTGGGGGGGACCACAACGTGGAGGGAGCAGTACTTC. Translating gives CASSLGGTTTWREQYF. This chain links TRBV11-3 with TRBJ2-7; TRBD2 aligns across 7 bases. The V gene's germline CDR1 is SGHNT and CDR2 YENEEA. The V segment lost 3 bases and the J segment 7 bases; nucleotides outside the gene matches: 15. CDR3 length: 16 residues.

This clone showed up just once. The rearrangement uses TRBV29-1 and TRBJ1-2, with D maybe TRBD1 (6 bases). Trimming stripped 3 bases from V and 0 bases from J, with 8 bases between. CDR1 is SQVTM, CDR2 ANQGSEA, per germline. The CDR3 loop spans 13 amino acids. The CDR3 DNA reads TGCAGCGTTGAGGGACAAGCTAACTATGGCTACACCTTC. It encodes CSVEGQANYGYTF.

This clone showed up just a few times. The rearrangement uses TRBV20-1 and TRBJ2-7; TRBD2 is a possible D gene (6 bases). Germline values: CDR1 DFQATT, CDR2 SNEGSKA (reference sequence). This CDR3 is built from 11 residues. The ends were cut back, 6 bases at V and 7 bases at J, with 13 bases in the middle. The DNA for the CDR3 is TGCAGTGCGGGGGGTCAGGAGGAGCAGTACTTC. This encodes CSAGGQEEQYF.

Note on this clone: An end of the junction does not agree with germline; a read error may underlie this. The V call is TRBV7-7, the J call TRBJ2-5, with unresolved D. The CDR3 has 14 residues. Germline V gene sequence: CDR1 SSHAT, CDR2 FNYEAQ (reference sequence). The DNA for the CDR3 is TGTGCTAGCAGTTTAAGTCCCAGCCAAGAGACCCAGTACTTC. This translates into CASSLSPSQETQYF. The full variable domain, rest sourced from reference TRBV7-7 and TRBJ2-5, is GAGVSQSPRYKVTKRGQDVTLRCDPISSHATLYWYQQALGQGPEFLTYFNYEAQPDKSGLPSDRFSAERPEGSISTLTIQRTEQRDSAMYRCASSLSPSQETQYFGPGTRLLVL.

The V and J genes are TRBV30 and TRBJ1-1; D remains unclear. The length of the CDR3 is 10 residues. Germline CDR1 is GTSNPN and CDR2 is SVGIG (reference sequence). With 4 bases removed from V and 7 bases from J, the gap between germline ends came to 7 bases. The CDR3 DNA sequence: TGTGCCTGGAAGCGAGGTGAAGCTTTCTTT. This codes for CAWKRGEAFF.